Shown below are 3 T cell receptor beta chains from a single sample sequenced in a study of Ad26.COV2.S vaccination and SARS-CoV-2 variants. Regarding treatment: 15 to 20 received Ad26.COV2.S at low or high dose, single or two shots; about 5 received placebo; per-sample allocation not given. Sampling was done on day 63 after the first vaccine or placebo injection. Repertoires were generated with immunoSEQ multiplex PCR, while TCRdb's copy carries only in-frame clones and drops some. The sample consists of approximately 300,000 clones, about 82% of them appearing once. The material sequenced was peripheral blood, taken in a trial of Ad26.COV2.S vaccine versus placebo. The receptors were sampled from a person aged 18-60 years who received the Ad26.COV2.S COVID-19 vaccine or a placebo.

This clone was recorded once. The CDR3 DNA is TGTGCCAGCAGTTCTAAATCCAACACTGAAGCTTTCTTT. It is translated as CASSSKSNTEAFF. The chain links TRBV12-3 or TRBV12-4 to TRBJ1-1; D not resolved. V was shortened by 4 bases and J by 2 bases, with 8 bases between the two germline ends. The CDR3 totals 13 residues.

The chain couples TRBV4-3 to TRBJ1-6; D gene unclear. The V gene's germline CDR1 is LGHNA and CDR2 YSLEER. The CDR3 runs 17 residues. The ends were cut back, 0 bases at V and 0 bases at J, with 9 bases in the middle. The CDR3: CASSQDFPSSYNSPLHF. In DNA form, the CDR3 reads TGCGCCAGCAGCCAAGATTTCCCTAGCTCCTATAATTCACCCCTCCACTTT.

To note about this clone: At one boundary the junction diverges from the germline segment, which might be a read error. The rearrangement links TRBV6-1 to TRBJ1-5, with 10 bases identical to TRBD1. The CDR3 length is 14 residues. The germline V gene has CDR1 MNHNS and CDR2 SASEGT. This chain's CDR3 is CASREETGGQPQHF. CDR3 DNA sequence: TGTGCCAGCAGGGAAGAGACAGGGGGCCAGCCCCAGCATTTT.